A selection of T cell receptor beta chains follows, all from one sample in a study of radiation and T cells in renal cell carcinoma. Sequencing was performed with immunoSEQ multiplex PCR; in TCRdb, only in-frame clones are kept and a portion is missing. The data show about 140,000 clones, 80% to 90% seen once. The sequencing used blood, collected from a patient whose treatment included radiotherapy and nephrectomy. These receptors were taken from a woman in her fifties or sixties with renal cell carcinoma. The CDR3 runs from the conserved cysteine through the conserved F or W. The D gene is left open where the match is weak. A clone size is listed for some rows: how often the clone was seen (once, few, many), or a class if it is expanded.

V,J,D,size,DNA,CDR3
TRBV28,TRBJ2-5,TRBD2,-,TGTGCCAGCAGTCCCCTCCTAGCGGGAGTTGAGACCCAGTACTTC,CASSPLLAGVETQYF
TRBV6-1,TRBJ2-1,-,-,TGTGCCAGCAGAGGCAGGGGATCCTACAATGAGCAGTTCTTC,CASRGRGSYNEQFF
TRBV7-9,TRBJ2-1,-,-,TGTGCCAGCAGCACCCGTGGGGGATCCTACAATGAGCAGTTCTTC,CASSTRGGSYNEQFF
TRBV28,TRBJ1-2,TRBD1,-,TGTGCCAGCAGCCCGGACAGGAACTATGGCTACACCTTC,CASSPDRNYGYTF
TRBV28,TRBJ1-6,-,-,TGTGCCAGCAGTCCACCGACAGTTCCACCCCTCCACTTT,CASSPPTVPPLHF
TRBV11-3,TRBJ2-7,TRBD1,-,TGTGCCAGCAGCCCACTACAGGGGTCCCACGAGCAGTACTTC,CASSPLQGSHEQYF
TRBV5-1,TRBJ1-5,-,-,TGCGCCAGCAGCCCCGGGGGTGGCAATCAGCCCCAGCATTTT,CASSPGGGNQPQHF
TRBV5-6,TRBJ2-6,-,-,TGTGCCAGCAGCTTGTACCCCCCAGGACAGATGTCTGGGGCCAACGTCCTGACTTTC,CASSLYPPGQMSGANVLTF
TRBV11-2,TRBJ2-5,-,-,TGTGCCAGCAGCTTCACAGGGAGAGAGACCCAGTACTTC,CASSFTGRETQYF
TRBV4-3,TRBJ1-6,-,-,TGCGCCAGCAGCCAAGAACGGGGTAGGAATTCACCCCTCCACTTT,CASSQERGRNSPLHF
TRBV7-8,TRBJ1-4,-,-,TGTGCCAGCAGCTTAGCCAGAATACTCCGGGCCACTAATGAAAAACTGTTTTTT,CASSLARILRATNEKLFF
TRBV19,TRBJ1-1,TRBD1,-,TGTGCCAGTACCCCGAGGTCGGACAGGGACACTGAAGCTTTCTTT,CASTPRSDRDTEAFF
TRBV15,TRBJ2-5,TRBD1,-,TGTGCCACCAGCAGAGAGGGACAGATCCAAGAGACCCAGTACTTC,CATSREGQIQETQYF
TRBV7-6,TRBJ2-1,-,-,TGTGCCAGCAGCACCGTGATGAGGCACAATGAGCAGTTCTTC,CASSTVMRHNEQFF
TRBV5-6,TRBJ2-7,-,-,TGTGCCAGCAGCTTGGACAGGCGGCACTACGAGCAGTACTTC,CASSLDRRHYEQYF
TRBV5-5,TRBJ1-1,-,-,TGTGCCAGCAGCTTGGCGGAGACTGAAGCTTTCTTT,CASSLAETEAFF
TRBV5-1,TRBJ2-5,-,-,TGCGCCAGCAACTGGGACACGCAAGAGACCCAGTACTTC,CASNWDTQETQYF
TRBV5-4,TRBJ2-1,-,-,TGTGCCAGCAGCTTAGGACTGCGCCACGGTGAGCAGTTCTTC,CASSLGLRHGEQFF
TRBV7-9,TRBJ2-3,TRBD2,-,TGTGCCAGCAGCCCGAGCGGGGACCCCGATACGCAGTATTTT,CASSPSGDPDTQYF
TRBV7-8,TRBJ2-7,-,-,TGTGCCAGCATCGGAGCGAACGAGGACGAGCAGTACTTC,CASIGANEDEQYF
TRBV30,TRBJ1-5,-,few,TGTGCCTGGAGCCCGAGCGGGGATCAGCCCCAGCATTTT,CAWSPSGDQPQHF
TRBV5-1,TRBJ1-3,-,-,TGCGCCAGCAGCTTAGACGCCAGCTCTGGAAACACCATATATTTT,CASSLDASSGNTIYF
TRBV4-1,TRBJ2-1,-,-,TGCGCCAGCAGCCGCACGGGGCCCAATGAGCAGTTCTTC,CASSRTGPNEQFF
TRBV30,TRBJ1-3,-,-,TGTGCCTGGAGTGTAATAGCTGCCGCCTCTTGGGGAAACACCATATATTTT,CAWSVIAAASWGNTIYF
TRBV6-5,TRBJ1-2,-,-,TGTGCCAGCAGATATGGCTACACCTTC,CASRYGYTF
TRBV15,TRBJ1-1,-,-,TGTGCCACGGCCCTTCTGTACACTGAAGCTTTCTTT,CATALLYTEAFF